This record covers a single TCR beta chain. As yet, its antigen is unknown. The PCR ran on 60 Vbeta and 13 Jbeta primers. Per the original methods: There were about 80 million unique TCR beta chains by a later count, and approximately 10 million of them were shared. The table came from immunoSEQ multiplex PCR; TCRdb's copy has only in-frame clones and leaves some out. The V and J calls and clone size were taken over from that table, and D and trimming were inferred from the DNA. The table shows 150,000 to 200,000 clones, with about 84% occurring only once. This record belongs to a study of cytomegalovirus exposure and HLA in healthy donors. Per the germline V gene, CDR1 is SQVTM and CDR2 is ANQGSEA. The CDR3 runs 12 residues. Study-level findings and limits: The study recorded over 150 TCR beta chains that were cytomegalovirus-associated. A later analysis found that most CMV-associated TCR beta chains appeared HLA-restricted. Association of a missense DCLRE1C variant with TCR beta V- and J-gene trimming was reported in a later analysis.

The TCR originated in a man aged 18 to 29 in good health and CMV-seronegative. Sequenced input: PBMCs. The chain links TRBV29-1 to TRBJ1-1; possibly TRBD1 for D (5 bases). The DNA of the CDR3 is TGCAGTGCGGGGCGGATGAACACTGAAGCTTTCTTT. Translating it yields CSAGRMNTEAFF.